This T cell receptor (beta chain) was observed in a study of T cells in Graves' hyperthyroidism and ophthalmopathy. Inclusion characteristics of ophthalmopathy patients comprised a Clinical Activity Score of at least 3, a NOSPECS grade of at least 4, and duration under 3 months. Exclusions: uncontrolled infection, other autoimmune disease, pregnancy, lactation. There were TCR beta CDR3 regions amplified from RNA transcripts. First-round RT-PCR targeting the TCR CDR3 was performed with the HTBI primer set. MiXCR was run by TCRdb on the multiplex PCR reads, yielding one entry per CDR3 protein. The sample has roughly 240,000 distinct CDR3 sequences; around 24% are singletons. Study-wide points: Ophthalmopathy was identified by the model a median around 6 months ahead of onset. The blood repertoire included most of the expanded thyroid clonotypes above 0.001.

This clonotype came up many times. The antigen remains undetermined. The receptor was derived from a woman aged 40 to 49 with Graves' ophthalmopathy. The sample taken for sequencing was blood.

CDR3 loop: CASSYVLAQETQYF. The CDR3 DNA is TGTGCCAGCAGTTACGTCTTGGCCCAAGAGACCCAGTACTTC. The chain recombines TRBV6-5 with TRBJ2-5, with D hard to call. The CDR3 consists of 14 residues. The germline CDR1 and CDR2 sequences are MNHEY and SVGAGI. The V and J ends lost 2 bases and 1 base respectively, with 8 bases between them.